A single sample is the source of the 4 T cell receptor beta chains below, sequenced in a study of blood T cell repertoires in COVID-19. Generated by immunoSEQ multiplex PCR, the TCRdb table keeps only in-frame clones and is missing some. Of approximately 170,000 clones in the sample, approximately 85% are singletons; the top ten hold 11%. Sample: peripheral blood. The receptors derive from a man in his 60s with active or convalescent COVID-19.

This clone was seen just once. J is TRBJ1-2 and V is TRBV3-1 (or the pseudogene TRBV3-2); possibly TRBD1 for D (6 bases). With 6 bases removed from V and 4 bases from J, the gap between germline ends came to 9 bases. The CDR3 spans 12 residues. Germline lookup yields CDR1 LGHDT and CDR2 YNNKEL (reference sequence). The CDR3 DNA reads TGTGCCAGCAGGACAGGACGCTATGGCTACACCTTC. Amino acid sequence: CASRTGRYGYTF.

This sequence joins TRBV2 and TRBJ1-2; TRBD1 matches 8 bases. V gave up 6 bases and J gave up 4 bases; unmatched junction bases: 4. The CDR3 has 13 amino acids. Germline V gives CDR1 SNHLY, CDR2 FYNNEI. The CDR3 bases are TGTGCCAGCAGGGGGACAGGCCCCTATGGCTACACCTTC. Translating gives CASRGTGPYGYTF.

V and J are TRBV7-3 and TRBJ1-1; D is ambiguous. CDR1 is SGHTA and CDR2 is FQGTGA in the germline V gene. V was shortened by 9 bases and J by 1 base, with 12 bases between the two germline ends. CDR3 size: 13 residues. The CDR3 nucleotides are TGTGCCAGTGGGGAGGCCTCGAACACTGAAGCTTTCTTT. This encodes CASGEASNTEAFF. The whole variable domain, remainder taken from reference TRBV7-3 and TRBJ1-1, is GAGVSQTPSNKVTEKGKYVELRCDPISGHTALYWYRQSLGQGPEFLIYFQGTGAADDSGLPNDRFFAVRPEGSVSTLKIQRTERGDSAVYLCASGEASNTEAFFGQGTRLTVV.

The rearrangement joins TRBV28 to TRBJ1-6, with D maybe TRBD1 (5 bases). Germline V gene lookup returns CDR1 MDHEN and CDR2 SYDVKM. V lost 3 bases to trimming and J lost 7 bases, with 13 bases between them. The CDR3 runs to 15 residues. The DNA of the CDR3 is TGTGCCAGCAGTTTCGGGGGGATCGGGAATTCACCCCTCCACTTT. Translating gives CASSFGGIGNSPLHF.